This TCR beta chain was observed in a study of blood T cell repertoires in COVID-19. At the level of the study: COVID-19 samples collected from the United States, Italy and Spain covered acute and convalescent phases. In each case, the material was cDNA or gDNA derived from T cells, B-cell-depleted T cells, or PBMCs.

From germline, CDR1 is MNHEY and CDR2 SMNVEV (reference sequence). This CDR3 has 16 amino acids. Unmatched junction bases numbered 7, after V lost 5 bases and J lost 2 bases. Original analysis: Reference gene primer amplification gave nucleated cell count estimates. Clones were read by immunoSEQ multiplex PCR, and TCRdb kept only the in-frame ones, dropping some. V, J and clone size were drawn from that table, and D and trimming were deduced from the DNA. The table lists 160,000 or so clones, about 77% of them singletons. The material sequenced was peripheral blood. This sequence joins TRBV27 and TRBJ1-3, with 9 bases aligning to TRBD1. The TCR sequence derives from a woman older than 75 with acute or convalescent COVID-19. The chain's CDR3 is CASSLKGQGPGNTIYF. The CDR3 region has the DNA TGTGCCAGCAGTCTAAAGGGACAGGGCCCTGGAAACACCATATATTTT.